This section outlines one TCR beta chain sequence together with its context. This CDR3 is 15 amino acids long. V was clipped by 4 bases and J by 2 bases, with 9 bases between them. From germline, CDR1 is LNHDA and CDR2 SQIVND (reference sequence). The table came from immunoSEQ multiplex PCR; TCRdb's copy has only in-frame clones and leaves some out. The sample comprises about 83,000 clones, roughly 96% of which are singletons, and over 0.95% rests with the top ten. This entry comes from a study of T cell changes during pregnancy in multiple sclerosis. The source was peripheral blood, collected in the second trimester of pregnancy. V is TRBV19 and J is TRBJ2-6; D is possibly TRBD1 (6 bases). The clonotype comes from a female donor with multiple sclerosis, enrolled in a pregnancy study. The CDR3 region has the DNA TGTGCCAGTAGTACCACAGGGACTGGGGCCAACGTCCTGACTTTC. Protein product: CASSTTGTGANVLTF.